This record concerns one T cell receptor beta chain sequence. Which antigen it targets is not known. Base-call qualities are not available, and no considerably larger clone is one nucleotide away. The sample comes from a study of shared clonotypes between healthy human individuals (dated by TCRdb to about 2020). In the study overall: Two women and three men aged 18 to 49 years were included in the cohort. Blood TCR repertoires of four to six healthy adults were deeply sequenced to estimate repertoire size and the extent of clonotype sharing between individuals. To increase sequencing depth and limit assay-specific biases, TCR repertoire library preparation and sequencing were carried out by different laboratories using diverse techniques. Each donor's leukapheresis produced roughly between roughly 0.85 and 10 billion PBMCs. Broader findings and caveats from the paper: Pairwise subsampling led to the expectation that sequencing depth would affect the degree of clonotype sharing among donors. Only blood was sampled, and tissue TCR repertoires likely differ from those in blood. Because the study included only a small number of donors, the genetic and exposure-history diversity represented was limited.

Healthy HIV-negative adults with no recently reported acute infections or vaccinations were included as donors. All donors were Caucasian adults living in Nashville, Tennessee, USA. For unsorted samples, approximately 89 million PBMCs were counted, and genomic DNA was extracted using the QIAamp DNA Blood Mini kit. Blood was obtained by leukapheresis, after which PBMCs were separated by Ficoll-Histopaque density gradient centrifugation and cryopreserved in liquid nitrogen vapor phase. Using the deep immunoSEQ assay, TCR CDR3 regions were amplified from genomic DNA by multiplex PCR. For each cell subset, the extracted genomic DNA was distributed evenly across all wells of several immunoSEQ 96-well plates, and each plate served as one replicate. For unsorted PBMC, roughly 330 ng genomic DNA, equal to roughly 32,000 T cell genomes, was loaded into each replicate PCR. Unsorted PBMC genomic DNA was sequenced across ten immunoSEQ deep assay plates. The purified libraries were quantified using a Qubit 3.0 fluorometer, sized with a Bioanalyzer 2100, and then quantified again using the KAPA Library Quantification kit. Every immunoSEQ 96-well plate was sequenced on a dedicated single-read 150-cycle Illumina NextSeq 550 flow cell. For the original study's pipeline: Because only junctional sequences without quality scores were contained in the immunoSEQ output, filtering matching that applied to full-length reads could not be performed. To assign V/J genes and CDR3, sequences were annotated against IMGT germline references using PyIR, a Python wrapper for IgBLAST v1.9. Any read was removed if the V/J assignment was weak (E-value above 1e-6), the CDR3 was missing, or the read contained stop codons, out-of-frame junctions, or ambiguous translated residues. V3J clonotypes were defined as sequences sharing an identical inferred V gene, J gene, and CDR3 amino acid sequence. To compute the percentage overlap between repertoires, the number of shared unique clonotypes was divided by the size of the smaller repertoire. RTK rarefaction, the Chao1 estimator, and Recon v2.1 estimates of unobserved clonotypes were used to assess repertoire richness. Held by TCRdb, this immuneACCESS table contains in-frame sequences only and omits some clones. Under half of the omission traces to an unresolved V gene where checked; the cause of the rest is unknown. Clone size and V and J calls were adopted from that table, with D and trimming inferred from the DNA. Here the sample has about 480,000 clones; 75% to 85% occur a single time. The ten largest account for over 10% of the sample.

The germline V gene yields ENHRY for CDR1 and SYGVKD for CDR2. V gives up 5 bases and J gives up 0 bases, and the segment between their germline ends measures 9 bases. Including cysteine and phenylalanine, the CDR3 has 14 amino acids. The sequence is cut down to CDR3 DNA, 42 bases in frame from base 1. This receptor chain uses TRBV10-3 and TRBJ2-3; a tentative D call is TRBD1 (5 bases match). The sample taken for sequencing was PBMCs. The receptor was derived from a woman between 40 and 50 years old in good health. Some clones in this sample may be carry-over from other donors' samples. The CDR3 sequence is CAISPDTSTDTQYF. The bases are TGTGCCATCAGTCCGGACACTAGCACAGATACGCAGTATTTT.